The 30 T cell receptor beta chains in this list originate from one sample, sequenced in a study of cytomegalovirus exposure and HLA in healthy donors. PCR primers comprised 60 Vbeta and 13 Jbeta primers. Assay: immunoSEQ multiplex PCR; the TCRdb copy retains only in-frame clones and omits some. The table has about 140,000 clones, roughly 79% seen once. Material: PBMCs. These receptors all come from a man between 18 and 29 years old in good health and CMV-seronegative.

In DNA form, the CDR3 reads TGTGCCAGCAGAACCGTCCTGCGAAGCACTGAAGCTTTCTTT. Translating gives CASRTVLRSTEAFF. The chain combines TRBV6-5 with TRBJ1-1; D call uncertain. CDR1 is MNHEY, CDR2 SVGAGI, per germline. This CDR3 contains 14 residues. V lost 6 bases, J lost 4 bases, and 15 bases lay in between.

The chain joins TRBV7-8 to TRBJ2-5; D is unresolved. Trimming cost V 3 bases and J 6 bases, with 11 bases left between them. The germline V gene encodes CDR1 SGHVS and CDR2 FQNEAQ. The CDR3 is 13 residues long. The CDR3 sequence is CASSLAAVQTQYF. The CDR3, as DNA: TGTGCCAGCAGCTTGGCCGCGGTACAGACCCAGTACTTC.

V is TRBV9 and J is TRBJ2-3; D is unresolved. V lost 4 bases and J lost 2, with 14 bases in between. Germline V gene data show CDR1 as SGDLS and CDR2 as YYNGEE. The CDR3 is 15 residues long. The DNA for the CDR3 is TGTGCCAGCAGCCCCTATTCTGGTTTCACAGATACGCAGTATTTT. Translating it yields CASSPYSGFTDTQYF.

The J gene is TRBJ1-1, the V gene TRBV6-5; a possible D gene is TRBD1 (5 bases). Looked up from germline, CDR1 is MNHEY and CDR2 is SVGAGI. V was cut by 6 bases and J by 4 bases, with 12 bases left in between. The CDR3 has 13 residues. The CDR3 region is CASSPDRGTEAFF. The CDR3, as DNA: TGTGCCAGCAGCCCCGATAGGGGCACTGAAGCTTTCTTT.

The chain combines TRBV19 with TRBJ2-5; D is uncertain. The V gene lost 10 bases and the J gene lost 0 bases, with 3 bases spanning the gap. The CDR3 length is 10 residues. From germline, CDR1 is LNHDA and CDR2 SQIVND (reference sequence). CDR3 sequence reads: CATYQETQYF. CDR3 DNA sequence: TGTGCCACCTACCAAGAGACCCAGTACTTC.

The chain joins TRBV11-2 to TRBJ2-2; weak D call: TRBD2 (6 bases). Germline CDR1 and CDR2: SGHAT and FQNNGV. Trimming removed 7 bases at V and 6 bases at J, with 9 bases between. The CDR3 length is 12 residues. The CDR3 loop reads CASKGGPGELFF. In nucleotides, the CDR3 is TGTGCCAGCAAGGGAGGTCCCGGGGAGCTGTTTTTT.

The rearrangement links TRBV5-4 to TRBJ1-2, with TRBD1 matching 11 bases. The CDR3 is made up of 15 amino acids. Per the germline V gene, CDR1 is SGHNT and CDR2 is YYREEE (reference sequence). V lost 4 bases, J lost 3 bases, and 5 bases stayed unmatched. The CDR3 is CASSARDRGDYGYTF. The DNA for the CDR3 is TGTGCCAGCAGCGCCCGGGACAGGGGGGACTATGGCTACACCTTC.

The rearrangement links TRBV30 to TRBJ2-2; D not certain. Looked up from germline, CDR1 is GTSNPN and CDR2 is SVGIG (reference sequence). The CDR3 totals 14 residues. V was clipped by 4 bases and J by 4 bases, with 13 bases between them. The CDR3 DNA reads as TGTGCCTGGAAAACCAACGTCGGCACCGGGGAGCTGTTTTTT. Amino acids: CAWKTNVGTGELFF.

This sequence joins TRBV7-9 and TRBJ2-1; TRBD1 might be the D (6 bases). Per germline, CDR1 SEHNR and CDR2 FQNEAQ (reference sequence). V shed 10 bases and J shed 0 bases, with 16 bases lying between them. CDR3 length: 15 amino acids. The CDR3: CATSARTDSYNEQFF. The CDR3 DNA sequence: TGTGCCACCTCTGCACGGACAGACTCCTACAATGAGCAGTTCTTC.

The V call is TRBV9, the J call TRBJ1-1, with 7 bases identical to TRBD1. Trimming removed 3 bases from V and 5 bases from J; junction bases left unmatched: 13. Per the germline V gene, CDR1 is SGDLS and CDR2 is YYNGEE. The CDR3 contains 16 residues. CDR3 amino acids: CASSASTGAGSTEAFF. In nucleotides, the CDR3 is TGTGCCAGCAGCGCCAGTACAGGGGCAGGGAGTACTGAAGCTTTCTTT.

The genes are TRBV2 and TRBJ1-5; D perhaps matches TRBD1 (6 bases). V was cut by 7 bases and J by 2 bases, with 12 bases left in between. Germline lookup yields CDR1 SNHLY and CDR2 FYNNEI. This CDR3 contains 14 residues. In DNA form, the CDR3 reads TGTGCCAGCAATGGACAGATGGGCAATCAGCCCCAGCATTTT. As protein: CASNGQMGNQPQHF.

CDR3 protein: CASSVTGGAAGNTIYF. The CDR3 region has the DNA TGTGCCAGCAGCGTAACAGGGGGCGCAGCTGGAAACACCATATATTTT. The chain has TRBV9 and TRBJ1-3; 9 nucleotides line up with TRBD1. After removal of 1 base from V and 2 bases from J, the junction contained 4 bases not matched to a gene. The CDR3 length is 16 residues. CDR1 and CDR2 from the germline V gene are SGDLS and YYNGEE. Using reference TRBV9 and TRBJ1-3 for the parts outside the CDR3, the full variable domain is DSGVTQTPKHLITATGQRVTLRCSPRSGDLSVYWYQQSLDQGLQFLIQYYNGEERAKGNILERFSAQQFPDLHSELNLSSLELGDSALYFCASSVTGGAAGNTIYFGEGSWLTVV.

This clone was seen once. The gene calls are TRBV7-3 and TRBJ2-3; D may be TRBD1 (6 bases). The V gene lost 3 bases and the J gene lost 0 bases, with 10 bases spanning the gap. CDR1 and CDR2 from the germline V gene are SGHTA and FQGTGA. CDR3 length: 15 residues. In DNA, the CDR3 is TGTGCCAGCAGCTTTAGGGGGATGAGCACAGATACGCAGTATTTT. Translating gives CASSFRGMSTDTQYF.

The chain recombines TRBV2 with TRBJ2-5; a weak D match, TRBD2 (6 bases). The CDR3 runs 14 residues. The germline V gene has CDR1 SNHLY and CDR2 FYNNEI. V lost 6 bases and J lost 5, with 16 bases in between. The CDR3 sequence: CASSRGPRGETQYF. The DNA for the CDR3 is TGTGCCAGCAGCCGAGGACCCCGGGGGGAGACCCAGTACTTC.

V and J are TRBV21-1 and TRBJ2-7; the DNA was not compared with TRBD1, the D call given in the table. TRBV21-1 is classified as a pseudogene. This CDR3 comprises 12 residues. CDR3 coding DNA: TGTGCCAGCAGCCTGACAGGGAACGAGCAGTACTTC. It yields the protein CASSLTGNEQYF.

The chain employs TRBV4-2 and TRBJ2-5; D might be TRBD1 (7 bases). V was trimmed by 3 bases and J by 5 bases, leaving 16 bases between them. Germline loops: CDR1 LGHNA, CDR2 YNFKEQ. This CDR3 has 15 amino acids. The CDR3 nucleotides are TGTGCCAGCAGCCAGAGGGCAGGGGGGCTGGAGACCCAGTACTTC. It codes for CASSQRAGGLETQYF.

The chain joins TRBV5-1 to TRBJ2-3; D gene ambiguous. This CDR3 contains 14 residues. Germline V CDR1 and CDR2: SGHRS, YFSETQ. The ends were cut back, 0 bases at V and 2 bases at J, with 7 bases in the middle. In nucleotides, the CDR3 is TGCGCCAGCAGCTTGGGGGCTTTCACAGATACGCAGTATTTT. It encodes CASSLGAFTDTQYF.

This clone was seen only a few times. The chain recombines TRBV7-9 with TRBJ2-3, with D tentatively TRBD2 (6 bases). CDR1 is SEHNR and CDR2 is FQNEAQ in the germline V gene (reference sequence). Trimming stripped 1 base from V and 2 bases from J, with 7 bases between. CDR3 length: 14 residues. CDR3 DNA sequence: TGTGCCAGCAGCTTAGGCGGGGTCACAGATACGCAGTATTTT. Encoded protein: CASSLGGVTDTQYF.

The V gene is TRBV4-2, the J gene TRBJ1-6; tentative D call: TRBD1 (6 bases). Germline CDR1 reads LGHNA; CDR2 reads YNFKEQ. The CDR3 consists of 14 residues. V lost 5 bases, J lost 6 bases, and 11 bases lay in between. The CDR3 loop reads CASSWQGSNSPLHF. The CDR3 nucleotides read TGTGCCAGCAGCTGGCAGGGGTCTAATTCACCCCTCCACTTT.

This chain links TRBV27 with TRBJ1-1; 8 bases align to TRBD1. With V trimmed by 3 bases and J by 5 bases, 8 bases remained unmatched. Germline V gives CDR1 MNHEY, CDR2 SMNVEV (reference sequence). This CDR3 has 15 amino acids. CDR3 loop: CASSFGQGAWTEAFF. The CDR3 DNA reads TGTGCCAGCAGTTTCGGCCAGGGGGCATGGACTGAAGCTTTCTTT.

CDR3 in amino acids: CASSLDFGNQPQHF. CDR3 nucleotide sequence: TGTGCCAGCAGCTTAGATTTCGGCAATCAGCCCCAGCATTTT. V and J are TRBV11-2 and TRBJ1-5; the D is unclear. The CDR3 is 14 amino acids. The germline V and J ends were trimmed by 0 bases and 2 bases, with 5 bases remaining between them. Germline CDR1 and CDR2: SGHAT and FQNNGV.

A remark on this clone: Distinct nucleotide sequences in the sample also encode this CDR3. This chain uses TRBV5-1 with TRBJ1-1; D uncertain. The CDR3 is 14 residues long. Trimming shortened V by 0 bases and J by 1 base, and 7 bases separated the two germline ends. Germline-derived CDR1 and CDR2 are SGHRS and YFSETQ. The CDR3 spells CASSLGGGNTEAFF. CDR3 DNA: TGCGCCAGCAGCTTGGGAGGCGGGAACACTGAAGCTTTCTTT.

This chain uses TRBV6-6 with TRBJ1-5, with TRBD1 matching 11 bases. CDR3 size: 13 residues. V was clipped by 4 bases and J by 9 bases; unmatched bases: 2. CDR1 and CDR2 from the germline V gene are MNHNY and SVGAGI (reference sequence). The CDR3 region has the DNA TGTGCCAGCAGTTCCGGGACAGGGGGGCCCCAGCATTTT. It translates to CASSSGTGGPQHF.

This chain joins TRBV28 and TRBJ2-1, with no clear D. The CDR3 length is 14 residues. Germline V gene data show CDR1 as MDHEN and CDR2 as SYDVKM. The ends were cut back, 4 bases at V and 5 bases at J, with 12 bases in the middle. This CDR3 reads CASSSGAQHNEQFF. CDR3 DNA: TGTGCCAGCAGTTCTGGAGCCCAACACAATGAGCAGTTCTTC.

This sequence joins TRBV9 and TRBJ1-5; D gene ambiguous. The CDR3 is 15 residues long. From germline, CDR1 is SGDLS and CDR2 YYNGEE. Trimming pared 4 bases from V and 0 bases from J, leaving 11 bases between. The CDR3 nucleotides are TGTGCCAGCAGCCCACAGTCAGGTAGCAATCAGCCCCAGCATTTT. It specifies CASSPQSGSNQPQHF.

The table lists this clone with a count of one. J is TRBJ2-2 and V is TRBV5-1; 7 bases line up with TRBD1. Germline values: CDR1 SGHRS, CDR2 YFSETQ. Trimming removed 6 bases from V and 1 base from J; junction bases left unmatched: 3. This CDR3 has 14 residues. The CDR3 sequence: CASTRDRNTGELFF. CDR3 DNA: TGCGCCAGCACCCGGGACAGGAACACCGGGGAGCTGTTTTTT.

The rearrangement uses TRBV5-1 and TRBJ2-1; TRBD1 agrees at 7 bases. Losses at the gene ends were 0 bases for V and 4 bases for J; bases not matched to a gene: 13. The CDR3 length is 18 residues. The germline gives CDR1 SGHRS, CDR2 YFSETQ. CDR3 in amino acids: CASSLVRDSLQAYNEQFF. The DNA for the CDR3 is TGCGCCAGCAGCTTGGTCCGGGACAGTTTACAAGCTTACAATGAGCAGTTCTTC.

There are a few counts of this clone. The CDR3 sequence is CASILSGGPDQPQHF. The CDR3 coding sequence is TGTGCCAGCATCCTCTCGGGGGGGCCCGACCAGCCCCAGCATTTT. The chain uses TRBV28 and TRBJ1-5; tentative D call: TRBD1 (6 bases). Trimming removed 7 bases from V and 7 bases from J, with 20 bases in between. The CDR3 has 15 residues. Germline V gives CDR1 MDHEN, CDR2 SYDVKM.

The chain recombines TRBV14 with TRBJ1-2; D not certain. V was cut by 5 bases and J by 3 bases, with 10 bases left in between. CDR3 length: 13 amino acids. Germline CDR1 reads SGHDN; CDR2 reads FVKESK. The CDR3 coding sequence is TGTGCCAGCAGCACCCATAGAGACTATGGCTACACCTTC. Translating gives CASSTHRDYGYTF.

This clone was detected only a few times. V gene TRBV25-1 combines with J gene TRBJ1-1; tentatively, D is TRBD1 (5 bases). This CDR3 spans 14 amino acids. CDR1 is MGHDK, CDR2 SYGVNS, per germline. Between the trimmed V and J ends, which lost 5 bases and 0 bases, there was a span of 10 bases. The CDR3, as DNA: TGTGCCAGCAGTTTCGGCAGGGTGAACACTGAAGCTTTCTTT. Amino acid sequence: CASSFGRVNTEAFF.